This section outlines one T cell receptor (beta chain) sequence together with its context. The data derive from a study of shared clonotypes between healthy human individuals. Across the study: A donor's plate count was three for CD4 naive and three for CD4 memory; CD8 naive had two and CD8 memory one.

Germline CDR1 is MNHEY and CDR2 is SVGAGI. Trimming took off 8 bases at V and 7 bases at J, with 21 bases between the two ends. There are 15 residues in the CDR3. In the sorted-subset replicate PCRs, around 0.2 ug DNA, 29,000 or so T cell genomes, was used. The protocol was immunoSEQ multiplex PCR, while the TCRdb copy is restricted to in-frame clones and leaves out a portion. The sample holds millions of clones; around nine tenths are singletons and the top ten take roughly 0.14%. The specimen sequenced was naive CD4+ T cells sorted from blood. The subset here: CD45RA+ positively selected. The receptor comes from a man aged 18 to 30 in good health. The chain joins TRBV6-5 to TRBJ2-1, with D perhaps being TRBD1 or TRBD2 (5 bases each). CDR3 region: CASRRGTPWGNEQFF. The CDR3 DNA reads TGTGCCAGCCGGCGAGGGACCCCATGGGGGAATGAGCAGTTCTTC.